These T cell receptor beta chains were read from a single sample in a study of blood T cell repertoires in COVID-19. Libraries were prepared by immunoSEQ multiplex PCR; TCRdb keeps only in-frame clonotypes and omits some of them. The sample has about 220,000 clones, 75% to 85% seen once. Sequencing used peripheral blood. These receptors were obtained from a woman aged 70-85 years with COVID-19, enrolled during active disease. CDR3s include the opening cysteine and the closing phenylalanine or tryptophan. The D gene is left open where the match is weak. Expanded clones get a size class; other rows say once, few or many, or leave the size out.

cdr3_nt cdr3_aa j_call clone_size v_call d_call
TGTGCCAGCAGGAAGGGTAGTACTAGCGGACAAGAGACCCAGTACTTC CASRKGSTSGQETQYF TRBJ2-5 few TRBV2 TRBD2
TGTGCCAGCATCCGGCAGGAGAACACTGAAGCTTTCTTT CASIRQENTEAFF TRBJ1-1 - TRBV2 -
TGTGCCATAAGACAGAACTATGGCTACACCTTC CAIRQNYGYTF TRBJ1-2 few TRBV10-3 -
TGTGCCAGCAGCGTAGGCGTTGGGACCGCGGGGGAGACCCAGTACTTC CASSVGVGTAGETQYF TRBJ2-5 - TRBV9 -
TGTGCCGTACACGCAGGGGAAGGATCACCCCTCCACTTT CAVHAGEGSPLHF TRBJ1-6 - TRBV10-3 -
TGTGCCAGCAGCTTACGCAGGGGGCTATACAGCAATCAGCCCCAGCATTTT CASSLRRGLYSNQPQHF TRBJ1-5 - TRBV7-2 TRBD1
TGTGCCAGCAGCCCCCGCGGGTTCTACTATGGCTACACCTTC CASSPRGFYYGYTF TRBJ1-2 - TRBV3-1/TRBV3-2 -
TGTGCCAGCAGCAAACGCGGGGGAGCGAACACCGGGGAGCTGTTTTTT CASSKRGGANTGELFF TRBJ2-2 - TRBV11-3 TRBD2
TGTGCCAGCAGCGGAGGGACAGGGAGTAATCAGCCCCAGCATTTT CASSGGTGSNQPQHF TRBJ1-5 - TRBV5-5 TRBD1
TGTGCCAGCTCCCCCGGCGGACAGGGCTACGAGCAGTACTTC CASSPGGQGYEQYF TRBJ2-7 few TRBV18 TRBD1
TGTGCTAGTGGTTTGTTCGGGAATGAGCAGTTCTTC CASGLFGNEQFF TRBJ2-1 - TRBV12-5 -
TGTGCCAGCAGCTCCAGGGGGAATGTCTACACCTTC CASSSRGNVYTF TRBJ1-2 - TRBV11-3 TRBD1
TGTGCCAGCAGCTTAGTTGACAGGGGAACCAACTATGGCTACACCTTC CASSLVDRGTNYGYTF TRBJ1-2 - TRBV7-2 TRBD1
TGTGCCAGCAGCTTGGTGGGGGCCCAAGAGACCCAGTACTTC CASSLVGAQETQYF TRBJ2-5 - TRBV5-4 -
TGTGCCAGCAGTCTTGGGGACAGTACCTACGAGCAGTACTTC CASSLGDSTYEQYF TRBJ2-7 - TRBV6-5 TRBD1
TGTGCCAGCAGCTTGGAAGAGGTCACTGAAGCTTTCTTT CASSLEEVTEAFF TRBJ1-1 - TRBV5-5 -
TGTGCCAGCAGCCCGGACTCGGTGAACACTGAAGCTTTCTTT CASSPDSVNTEAFF TRBJ1-1 few TRBV7-2 -
TGTGCCAGCAGCTGGGGACAGCCCGGGGGCTCCTATAATTCACCCCTCCACTTT CASSWGQPGGSYNSPLHF TRBJ1-6 - TRBV7-8 TRBD1
TGTGCCAGCAGCTTCAGCAGGGGGGATATTGAAGCTTTCTTT CASSFSRGDIEAFF TRBJ1-1 - TRBV7-9 TRBD1
TGTGCCAGCAGCTTGCTCGGGGGTCACAATGAGCAGTTCTTC CASSLLGGHNEQFF TRBJ2-1 - TRBV5-5 -
TGTGCCAGCAGCCCGCGGACAGGGTCTTCCACTGAAGCTTTCTTT CASSPRTGSSTEAFF TRBJ1-1 - TRBV7-2 TRBD1
TGTGCCAGTAGTATCCTCCTAGCGGGAGGCGATGAGCAGTTCTTC CASSILLAGGDEQFF TRBJ2-1 once TRBV19 TRBD2
TGTGCCAGCAGCCTGAAGAGGACTCAAGGCAATGAGCAGTTCTTC CASSLKRTQGNEQFF TRBJ2-1 - TRBV5-4 -
TGTGCCAGCAGCCCGGGACAGGCGACCCAAGAGACCCAGTACTTC CASSPGQATQETQYF TRBJ2-5 - TRBV7-8 TRBD1
TGTGCCAGCAGCGGGACTAGCGGGAGTTACGAGCAGTACTTC CASSGTSGSYEQYF TRBJ2-7 - TRBV11-2 TRBD2
TGCGCCAGCAGCCCCCAGGGGAGCTCCTATAATTCACCCCTCCACTTT CASSPQGSSYNSPLHF TRBJ1-6 - TRBV5-1 -
TGTGCCAGCAGCCAAACTAGCGGGGGGCCTCTATATACGCAGTATTTT CASSQTSGGPLYTQYF TRBJ2-3 - TRBV3-1/TRBV3-2 TRBD2
TGTGCCAGCAGTTACGAACCCGGGAGGGGGTATGAGCAGTTCTTC CASSYEPGRGYEQFF TRBJ2-1 - TRBV6-5 TRBD2
TGCGCCAGCAGCCTCAGCAGAGGGGGCTACGAGCAGTACTTC CASSLSRGGYEQYF TRBJ2-7 - TRBV5-1 -
TGTGCTAGCAGCTTAGGCGGAGAAGAGACCCAGTACTTC CASSLGGEETQYF TRBJ2-5 - TRBV7-7 -
TGTGCCAGCAGGGACAGGGGGGGAGTTGGCAATCAGCCCCAGCATTTT CASRDRGGVGNQPQHF TRBJ1-5 - TRBV28 TRBD1
TGTGCCAGCAGGACAGCGGGGGGCGGAGATACGCAGTATTTT CASRTAGGGDTQYF TRBJ2-3 - TRBV6-5 TRBD2
TGCGCCAGCAGCTTACAGACACCGAGCACAGATACGCAGTATTTT CASSLQTPSTDTQYF TRBJ2-3 few TRBV5-1 -
TGTGCCAGCAGCTTGAACGACAGGGGGTACACCGGGGAGCTGTTTTTT CASSLNDRGYTGELFF TRBJ2-2 - TRBV7-3 TRBD1
TGTGCCACCAGAACGAGGGATACGCAGTATTTT CATRTRDTQYF TRBJ2-3 - TRBV6-5 -
TGTGCCAGCAGCGCGCTAGCGGGGGGGGTAACAGATACGCAGTATTTT CASSALAGGVTDTQYF TRBJ2-3 - TRBV5-4 TRBD2
TGTGCCAGTAGGCCCCGGGACAGGTCATCCTACGAGCAGTACTTC CASRPRDRSSYEQYF TRBJ2-7 few TRBV19 TRBD1
TGCAGCGTCCGGGACAGGGGGCCATGGGAGCCCCAGCATTTT CSVRDRGPWEPQHF TRBJ1-5 - TRBV29-1 TRBD1
TGTGCCAGCAGCCAGGACAGGGGAAACAATGAGCAGTTCTTC CASSQDRGNNEQFF TRBJ2-1 - TRBV3-1/TRBV3-2 TRBD1
TGTGCCAGCAGCTTGGATCCGGGACTAGCGGGCTCCTACGAGCAGTACTTC CASSLDPGLAGSYEQYF TRBJ2-7 - TRBV5-4 TRBD2
TGTGCCAGCAGCTCAAAGCCCGGCACTGAAGCTTTCTTT CASSSKPGTEAFF TRBJ1-1 - TRBV7-2 -
TGCGCCAGCAGGACAGGGGAGGGGATGAACACTGAAGCTTTCTTT CASRTGEGMNTEAFF TRBJ1-1 - TRBV10-2 TRBD1
TGTGCCAGCAGCTTGGAGGGCGGGGCGAACACCGGGGAGCTGTTTTTT CASSLEGGANTGELFF TRBJ2-2 few TRBV5-4 -
TGTGCCATCAGTGAGTCCAGCGGGGGGGCCGTAGATACGCAGTATTTT CAISESSGGAVDTQYF TRBJ2-3 - TRBV10-3 TRBD2
TGTGCTAGTGGTTTGCCAGGGGGACTTACCATTTACAATGAGCAGTTCTTC CASGLPGGLTIYNEQFF TRBJ2-1 - TRBV12-5 -
TGTGCCAGCAGCTTAAGGGGGGGCCTCCTGATGAACACTGAAGCTTTCTTT CASSLRGGLLMNTEAFF TRBJ1-1 - TRBV7-3 -
TGTGCCAGCAGTCAGAGGGGGACCGCAGATACGCAGTATTTT CASSQRGTADTQYF TRBJ2-3 - TRBV5-6 -
TGTGCCATCAGGAGGGGACTAGCGGGGATCGGGGAGCTGTTTTTT CAIRRGLAGIGELFF TRBJ2-2 few TRBV10-3 TRBD2